This TCR beta chain came from a study of blood T cell repertoires in COVID-19 (TCRdb year 2020). Regarding the complete study: Collaborator samples came from the United States, Italy and Spain and covered acute and convalescent phases of COVID-19. The prospective study material was composed of cDNA or gDNA derived from T cells, B-cell-depleted T cells, or PBMCs. The dataset comprised deeply sampled blood TCRbeta repertoires from subjects exposed to, actively infected with, or recovered from COVID-19. A freely available public database, intended as a resource for researchers studying the immune response to SARS-CoV-2, is where the repertoires were released. The samples were drawn from two sources: the first 160 participants of the ongoing ImmuneRACE study, and 1,200 or so subjects contributed by 6 global collaborators. A de-identified subject ID, COVID-19 status, age in years and sex were almost always included in the sample metadata. HLA class I and class II types, where available, came from metadata supplied by the sample provider rather than from assay-based typing. The paper's findings and limits, for the study overall: The quantity of clinical and demographic metadata differed by source and by participant and was supplied without curation.

This clone was picked up a small number of times. The specificity of this receptor is unknown. Base quality data are lacking; no much larger clone is found one base away. TCRbeta CDR3 regions were amplified from genomic DNA using the immunoSEQ Assay, a bias-controlled multiplex PCR. The published analysis was carried out like this. Within the assay, amplification of reference gene primers was used to estimate how many nucleated cells each sample contained. Sequence reads were collapsed and filtered to measure the absolute abundance of every unique TCRbeta CDR3 rearrangement. For each sample, productive Simpson clonality was calculated by taking the square root of Simpson's diversity index across productive rearrangements. TCRdb provides this immuneACCESS table in a form limited to in-frame rearrangements. Some clones are lacking; in checked studies, under half of them reflect an unresolved V gene, and why the rest are absent is not known. Clonal size and the V and J genes are those of that table, whereas D and trimming came from the DNA. Within this sample are some 240,000 clones, with under 90% of them counted one time only. The biggest ten clones account for around 3.9% of the sample.

Enrolling through a virtual design, the prospective study's participants ranged in age from roughly 18 to 89 years and lived across around 25 United States geographic areas. Cohort assignment in the prospective study relied on participant-reported clinical history from a screening survey and a study questionnaire. In the prospective study, mobile phlebotomists collected whole blood, serum and a nasopharyngeal or oropharyngeal swab from each participant. Prospective study participants could optionally give additional blood draws and questionnaires over an approximately two-month period. Prospective study blood samples were shipped either frozen or at room temperature before DNA extraction. Sequencing input: PBMCs or T cells enriched from blood (not recorded which). The TCR comes from a man aged 25-45 years with acute COVID-19.

The sequenced DNA is TGTGCCAGCAGTGAAAGAGGGCAGCATAATTCACCCCTCCACTTT. Protein translation: CASSERGQHNSPLHF. This sequence uses TRBV6-1 and TRBJ1-6; the D segment cannot be called with confidence. The CDR1 and CDR2 encoded by the germline V gene are MNHNS and SASEGT. V is clipped by 2 bases and J by 5 bases, and the sequence between their germline boundaries is 10 bases long. The CDR3 covers 15 residues, taking in both the cysteine and the phenylalanine. Only CDR3 DNA remains: 45 bases, in frame from the first base.